The clone carrying this T cell receptor (beta chain) was detected only a few times. This sample is part of a study of blood T cell repertoires in COVID-19. Study details: The United States, Italy and Spain were the sources of the acute and convalescent COVID-19 samples. The analysed material was cDNA or gDNA that came from T cells, B-cell-depleted T cells, or PBMCs.

Original analysis: Researchers report that nucleated cell counts were estimated from reference gene primer amplification. TCRdb's copy holds only in-frame clones and misses some; the assay was immunoSEQ multiplex PCR. The D gene and trimming were derived from the DNA, and the V and J assignments and clone size from that table. The repertoire has under 300,000 clones, 65% to 90% of them found once; the top ten carry under 5.5%. The receptor comes from a woman older than 75 with active or convalescent COVID-19. Material: peripheral blood.

DNA for the CDR3: TGTGCCAGCAGTGAAATCGGTGACAGGTACGGCAATCAGCCCCAGCATTTT. Encoded protein: CASSEIGDRYGNQPQHF. J is TRBJ1-5 and V is TRBV6-1; weak D call: TRBD1 (6 bases). Trimming stripped 2 bases from V and 2 bases from J, with 16 bases between. This CDR3 comprises 17 residues. CDR1 MNHNS and CDR2 SASEGT come from the germline V gene.